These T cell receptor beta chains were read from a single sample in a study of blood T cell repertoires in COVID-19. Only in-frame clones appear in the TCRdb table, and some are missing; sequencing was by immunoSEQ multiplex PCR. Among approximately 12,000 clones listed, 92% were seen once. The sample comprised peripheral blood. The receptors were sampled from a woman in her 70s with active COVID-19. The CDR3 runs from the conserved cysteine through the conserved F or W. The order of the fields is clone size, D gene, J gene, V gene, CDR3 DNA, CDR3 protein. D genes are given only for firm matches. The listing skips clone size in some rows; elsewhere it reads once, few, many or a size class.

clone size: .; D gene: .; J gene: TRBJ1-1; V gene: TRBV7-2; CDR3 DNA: TGTGCCAGCAGCTTTCGGGGATCCCTACCTGAAGCTTTCTTT; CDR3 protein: CASSFRGSLPEAFF
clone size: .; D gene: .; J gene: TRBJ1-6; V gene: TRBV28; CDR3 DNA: TGTGCCAGCACTAACCCCCGAGGACCCCTCCACTTT; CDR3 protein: CASTNPRGPLHF
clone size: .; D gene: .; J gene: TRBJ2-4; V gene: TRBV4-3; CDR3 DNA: TGCGCCAGCAGCCAAGATTCCTTCTCTATTCAGTACTTC; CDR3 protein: CASSQDSFSIQYF
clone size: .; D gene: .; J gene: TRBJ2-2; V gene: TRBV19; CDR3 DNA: TGTGCCAGTAGTACCACAAGTAGGGGGGGTGTAAGGAACACCGGGGAGCTGTTTTTT; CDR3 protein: CASSTTSRGGVRNTGELFF
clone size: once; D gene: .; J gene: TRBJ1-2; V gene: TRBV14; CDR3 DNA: TGTGCCAGCAGCCAAGAGGTCGGAGGCTATGGCTACACCTTC; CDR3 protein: CASSQEVGGYGYTF
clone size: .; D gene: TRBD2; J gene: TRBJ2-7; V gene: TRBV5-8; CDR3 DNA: TGTGCCAGCAGCTTGGTAGGGACTAGCGGGAGTTCGTACGAGCAGTACTTC; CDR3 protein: CASSLVGTSGSSYEQYF
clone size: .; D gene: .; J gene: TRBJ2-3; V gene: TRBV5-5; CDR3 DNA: TGTGCCAGCAGCCTACAACCCCAGGGGTTTCGGACAGATACGCAGTATTTT; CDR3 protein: CASSLQPQGFRTDTQYF
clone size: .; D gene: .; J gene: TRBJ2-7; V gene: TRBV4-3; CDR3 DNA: TGCGCCAGCAGCCCCCAGACAGGGGAGGGCGAGCAGTACTTC; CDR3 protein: CASSPQTGEGEQYF
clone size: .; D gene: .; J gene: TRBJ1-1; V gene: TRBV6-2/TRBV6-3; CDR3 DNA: TGTGCCAGCAGTTACTTGGCCGCGGCAAGGAACACTGAAGCTTTCTTT; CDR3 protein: CASSYLAAARNTEAFF
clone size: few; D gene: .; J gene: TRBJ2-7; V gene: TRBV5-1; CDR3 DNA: TGCGCCAGCAGCTTGGGCCCTATTTCCTACGAGCAGTACTTC; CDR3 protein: CASSLGPISYEQYF
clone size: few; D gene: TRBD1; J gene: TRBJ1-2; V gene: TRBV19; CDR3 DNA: TGTGCCAGTAGTACGCCGCCGGGACAGGGACGCGTTGGCTACACCTTC; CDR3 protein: CASSTPPGQGRVGYTF
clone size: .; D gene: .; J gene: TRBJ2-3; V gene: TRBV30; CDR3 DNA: TGTGCCTCCCCCGGACATAGCACAGATACGCAGTATTTT; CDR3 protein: CASPGHSTDTQYF
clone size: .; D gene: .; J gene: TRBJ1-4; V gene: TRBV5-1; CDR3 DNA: TGCGCCAGCAGCTCCAGTGGAGCAACTAATGAAAAACTGTTTTTT; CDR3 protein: CASSSSGATNEKLFF
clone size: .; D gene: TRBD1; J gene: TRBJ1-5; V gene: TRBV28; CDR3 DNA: TGTGCCAGCAGCCTTAGCCGACAGGGCCGAGGTCAGCCCCAGCATTTT; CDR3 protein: CASSLSRQGRGQPQHF
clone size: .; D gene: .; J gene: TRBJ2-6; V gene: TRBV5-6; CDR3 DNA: TGTGCCAGCAGCTTGCGGGGGTTAGCTTCTGGGGCCAACGTCCTGACTTTC; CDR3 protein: CASSLRGLASGANVLTF
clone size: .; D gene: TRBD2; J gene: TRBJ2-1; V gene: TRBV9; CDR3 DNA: TGTGCCAGCAGCGTAGGGCGGGAGCGATACAATGAGCAGTTCTTC; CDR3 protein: CASSVGRERYNEQFF
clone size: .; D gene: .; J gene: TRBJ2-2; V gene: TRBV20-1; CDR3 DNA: TGCAGTGCGCAGGGGGGCGGGGAGCTGTTTTTT; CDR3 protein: CSAQGGGELFF
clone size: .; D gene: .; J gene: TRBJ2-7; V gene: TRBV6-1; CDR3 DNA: TGTGCCAGCAATCAACCGGGACACTCCTACGAGCAGTACTTC; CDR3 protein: CASNQPGHSYEQYF